This T cell receptor beta chain was sequenced during a study of cytomegalovirus exposure and HLA in healthy donors. TCRdb's table, derived via immunoSEQ multiplex PCR, lists solely in-frame clones and lacks some. The table records 100,000 to 150,000 clones, roughly 95% of them present only once. Study outcomes and limitations: Rarity held for most TCR sequences, but there were some public TCRs that occurred in many donors.

The germline gives CDR1 LNHDA, CDR2 SQIVND (reference sequence). Trimming took 4 bases from V and 2 from J, leaving 9 bases between them. This CDR3 has 13 amino acids. In the case of this clone: Its target is not known.

This TCR came from a man aged 18 to 30 in good health and CMV-seronegative. This chain connects TRBV19 to TRBJ2-7; D perhaps matches TRBD2 (6 bases). Material: PBMCs. Here the CDR3 reads CASSTGVTYEQYF. CDR3 coding DNA: TGTGCCAGTAGTACGGGGGTGACCTACGAGCAGTACTTC.